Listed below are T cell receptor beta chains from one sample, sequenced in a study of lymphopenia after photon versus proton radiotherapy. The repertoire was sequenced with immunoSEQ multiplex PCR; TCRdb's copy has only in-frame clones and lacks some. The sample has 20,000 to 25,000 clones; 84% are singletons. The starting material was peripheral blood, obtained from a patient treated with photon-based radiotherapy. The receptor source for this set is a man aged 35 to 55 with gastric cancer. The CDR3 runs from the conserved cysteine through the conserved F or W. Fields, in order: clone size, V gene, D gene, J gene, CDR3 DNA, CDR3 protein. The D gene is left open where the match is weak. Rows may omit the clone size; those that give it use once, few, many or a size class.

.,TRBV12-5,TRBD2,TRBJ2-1,TGTGCTAGTGCCTTAGCGGGGGGCCCCTACAATGAGCAGTTCTTC,CASALAGGPYNEQFF
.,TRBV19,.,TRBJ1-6,TGTGCCAGTAAAGGTCAGCAGGCTGGGTATTCACCCCTCCACTTT,CASKGQQAGYSPLHF
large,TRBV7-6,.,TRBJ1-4,TGTGCCAGCAGCTTAGAACCGGGCGGGAATGAAAAACTGTTTTTT,CASSLEPGGNEKLFF
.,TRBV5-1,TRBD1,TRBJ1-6,TGCGCCAGCAGCCTACGACAGGGGGGCAATTCACCCCTCCACTTT,CASSLRQGGNSPLHF
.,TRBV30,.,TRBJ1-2,TGTGCCTGCGTTCCGGGACTGGGGCACTATGGCTACACCTTC,CACVPGLGHYGYTF
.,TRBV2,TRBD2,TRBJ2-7,TGTGCCAGCAGTGAGGCTAGCGGGGGGGTAGCCGAGCAGTACTTC,CASSEASGGVAEQYF
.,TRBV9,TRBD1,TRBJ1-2,TGTGCCAGCAGCGTAACTACGACAGGGGTTGACTATGGCTACACCTTC,CASSVTTTGVDYGYTF
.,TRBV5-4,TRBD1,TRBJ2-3,TGTGCCAGCAGCGACCGGACAGGCAACACAGATACGCAGTATTTT,CASSDRTGNTDTQYF
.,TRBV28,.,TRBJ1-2,TGTGCCAGCAGTCCGACACCTGACTGGTATGGCTACACCTTC,CASSPTPDWYGYTF
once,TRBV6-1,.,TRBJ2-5,TGTGCCAGCAGTGACCTAAACCGAGGGGGAAGGGAGACCCAGTACTTC,CASSDLNRGGRETQYF
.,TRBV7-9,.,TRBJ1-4,TGTGCCAGCAGCTTTGGTGAAAAACTGTTTTTT,CASSFGEKLFF
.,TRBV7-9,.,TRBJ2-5,TGTGCCAGCAGCCCTACAGGGTGGGAGACCCAGTACTTC,CASSPTGWETQYF
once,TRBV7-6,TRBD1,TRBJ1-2,TGTGCCAGCAGCTTGGGGGGGGACAGTCCGAGCTACACCTTC,CASSLGGDSPSYTF
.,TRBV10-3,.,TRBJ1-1,TGTGCCATCAGATTGGACAGCTTGAACACTGAAGCTTTCTTT,CAIRLDSLNTEAFF
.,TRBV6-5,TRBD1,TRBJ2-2,TGTGCCAGCAGCCGGGACAGGGGCAACACCGGGGAGCTGTTTTTT,CASSRDRGNTGELFF
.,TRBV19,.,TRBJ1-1,TGTGCCAGTAGTAAGCGGGGTGAGACCGAAGCTTTCTTT,CASSKRGETEAFF
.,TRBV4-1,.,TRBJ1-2,TGCGCCAGCAGCCAAGAGGGGGTAGGGAACTATGGCTACACCTTC,CASSQEGVGNYGYTF
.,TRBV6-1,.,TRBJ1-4,TGTGCCAGCAGCCTCAATGCGAAGGAAAAACTGTTTTTT,CASSLNAKEKLFF
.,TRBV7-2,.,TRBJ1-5,TGTGCCAGCAGCTTAAAAGCGTCCTGGGTCCAGCCCCAGCATTTT,CASSLKASWVQPQHF
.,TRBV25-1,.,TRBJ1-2,TGTGCCAGCAGTGGGGGCAAGGGGGGCTACACCTTC,CASSGGKGGYTF
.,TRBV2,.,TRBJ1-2,TGTGCCAGCGGCCCAGGGTTCTCTGGCTACACCTTC,CASGPGFSGYTF
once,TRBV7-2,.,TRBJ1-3,TGTGCCAGCAGCTTAGTGGGGTTATCCGGAAACACCATATATTTT,CASSLVGLSGNTIYF
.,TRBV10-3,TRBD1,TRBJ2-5,TGTGCCATCAGAAGGGACAGACAAGAGACCCAGTACTTC,CAIRRDRQETQYF
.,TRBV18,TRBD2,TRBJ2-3,TGTGCCAGCTCCCCATTGATGACTAGCGGGGGCACAGATACGCAGTATTTT,CASSPLMTSGGTDTQYF